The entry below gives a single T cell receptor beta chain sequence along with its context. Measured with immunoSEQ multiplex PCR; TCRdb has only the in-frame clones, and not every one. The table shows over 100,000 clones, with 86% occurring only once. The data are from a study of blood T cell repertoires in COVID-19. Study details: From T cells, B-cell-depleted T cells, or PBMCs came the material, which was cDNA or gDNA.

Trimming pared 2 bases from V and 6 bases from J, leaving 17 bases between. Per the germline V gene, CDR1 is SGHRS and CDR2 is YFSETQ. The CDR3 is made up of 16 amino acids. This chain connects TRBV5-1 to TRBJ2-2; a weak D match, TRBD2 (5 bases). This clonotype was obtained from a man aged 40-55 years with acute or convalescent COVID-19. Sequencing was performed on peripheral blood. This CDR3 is CASSFEGSSSAGELFF. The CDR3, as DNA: TGCGCCAGCAGCTTTGAGGGATCGTCCTCAGCCGGGGAGCTGTTTTTT.